The 17 T cell receptor beta chains below were found in one sample sequenced in a study of radiation and T cells in renal cell carcinoma. Time point noted: blood 4 weeks post-SBRT, at nephrectomy. Treatment meaning: 15 Gy SBRT to primary tumor, nephrectomy 4 weeks later. Profiled with immunoSEQ multiplex PCR; TCRdb holds only in-frame clones, not every one. This sample has 150,000 or so clones, with roughly 90% found just once. The specimen comprised blood, sampled from a patient whose treatment included radiotherapy and nephrectomy. The receptors were sampled from a woman aged 50 to 60 with renal cell carcinoma.

This clone was observed many times. The rearrangement links TRBV2 to TRBJ1-2; D remains ambiguous. The CDR3 has 19 residues. V lost 5 bases and J 7 bases, leaving 32 bases between the germline ends. CDR1 and CDR2 (germline): SNHLY, FYNNEI. The CDR3 coding sequence is TGTGCCAGCAGTATTCAAACGTTAATTACACCTGATTGGGGAAGTGGCTACACCTTC. This gives the protein CASSIQTLITPDWGSGYTF.

The chain is built from TRBV7-9 and TRBJ1-1, with D hard to call. V was clipped by 7 bases and J by 1 base, with 13 bases between them. The CDR3 covers 14 residues. Germline assignment: CDR1 SEHNR and CDR2 FQNEAQ (reference sequence). The DNA of the CDR3 is TGTGCCAGCACCCCCGAGGACTGGAACACTGAAGCTTTCTTT. Amino acid sequence: CASTPEDWNTEAFF.

The gene calls are TRBV6-1 and TRBJ1-2; D is ambiguous. Germline loops: CDR1 MNHNS, CDR2 SASEGT. V lost 2 bases, J lost 5 bases, and 15 bases lay in between. The CDR3 is made up of 15 amino acids. CDR3 bases: TGTGCCAGCAGTGAAAGGGTCTCAATCCGGTATGGCTACACCTTC. This codes for CASSERVSIRYGYTF.

The genes are TRBV4-3 and TRBJ2-3, with D perhaps matching TRBD1 (5 bases). CDR1 and CDR2 from the germline V gene are LGHNA and YSLEER. Trimming cost V 4 bases and J 5 bases, with 22 bases left between them. The CDR3 contains 17 residues. CDR3 amino acids: CASSLQRGRNVGDTQYF. For the CDR3, the DNA is TGCGCCAGCAGCCTTCAAAGGGGTAGGAATGTCGGAGATACGCAGTATTTT.

The rearrangement joins TRBV25-1 to TRBJ1-2; 7 positions agree with TRBD1. The CDR3 is made up of 15 amino acids. Looked up from germline, CDR1 is MGHDK and CDR2 is SYGVNS. Trimming at V came to 3 bases and at J to 7 bases, leaving 11 bases not matched to a gene. The CDR3 reads CASSEEGAPLPGYTF. CDR3 DNA sequence: TGTGCCAGCAGTGAGGAGGGGGCCCCCCTTCCTGGCTACACCTTC.

This clone was detected a few times. The V gene is TRBV6-4, the J gene TRBJ1-2; D may be TRBD1 (6 bases). The CDR3 spans 14 residues. Germline V gene data show CDR1 as MRHNA and CDR2 as SNTAGT. The ends were cut back, 4 bases at V and 2 bases at J, with 11 bases in the middle. CDR3 region: CASSAGTQNYGYTF. The CDR3 DNA follows: TGTGCCAGCAGTGCCGGGACACAGAACTATGGCTACACCTTC.

The V gene is TRBV4-2, the J gene TRBJ1-2; TRBD1 is a possible D gene (6 bases). In germline, CDR1 is LGHNA, CDR2 YNFKEQ. The CDR3 contains 15 residues. V dropped 5 bases and J dropped 2 bases, with 15 bases sitting between them. The CDR3 region is CASSAAGGENYGYTF. The CDR3 DNA reads TGTGCCAGCAGCGCTGCGGGGGGCGAAAACTATGGCTACACCTTC.

This clone has more than one count but fewer than ten. This rearrangement joins TRBV10-2 to TRBJ1-2; D gene uncertain. V lost 3 bases to trimming and J lost 4 bases, with 12 bases between them. Per germline, CDR1 WSHSY and CDR2 SAAADI. CDR3 size: 14 residues. CDR3 in DNA: TGCGCCAGCAGTGAAGACCTCGAGGGCTATGGCTACACCTTC. Translated: CASSEDLEGYGYTF.

The rearrangement joins TRBV19 to TRBJ2-7; D is tentatively TRBD1 or TRBD2 (5 bases each). V lost 4 bases and J 2 bases, leaving 18 bases between the germline ends. There are 16 residues in the CDR3. Germline values: CDR1 LNHDA, CDR2 SQIVND (reference sequence). CDR3 coding DNA: TGTGCCAGTAGTAGAGAGGCCGTGGGGGAACCCTACGAGCAGTACTTC. As protein: CASSREAVGEPYEQYF.

The J gene is TRBJ1-5, the V gene TRBV19; tentatively, D is TRBD1 (6 bases). V was clipped by 2 bases and J by 6 bases, with 14 bases between them. This CDR3 has 15 residues. The germline gives CDR1 LNHDA, CDR2 SQIVND (reference sequence). CDR3 residues: CASSIRGGAGQPQHF. Written as DNA, the CDR3 is TGTGCCAGTAGTATAAGGGGGGGGGCAGGTCAGCCCCAGCATTTT. The full variable domain, in which reference TRBV19 and TRBJ1-5 provide the parts outside the CDR3, is DGGITQSPKYLFRKEGQNVTLSCEQNLNHDAMYWYRQDPGQGLRLIYYSQIVNDFQKGDIAEGYSVSREKKESFPLTVTSAQKNPTAFYLCASSIRGGAGQPQHFGDGTRLSIL.

The chain carries TRBV6-5 and TRBJ1-2, with D possibly being TRBD1 (5 bases). CDR1 and CDR2 (germline): MNHEY, SVGAGI. Between the trimmed V and J ends, which lost 5 bases and 4 bases, there was a span of 17 bases. The CDR3 is 15 residues long. The DNA for the CDR3 is TGTGCCAGCAGTACACTAACAAGGGGTAGCTATGGCTACACCTTC. It encodes CASSTLTRGSYGYTF.

The CDR3 loop reads CASSRTTGAGQPQHF. The CDR3 DNA sequence: TGCGCCAGCAGCCGAACGACAGGGGCAGGTCAGCCCCAGCATTTT. This chain links TRBV5-1 with TRBJ1-5; TRBD1 agrees at 8 bases. The germline V gene has CDR1 SGHRS and CDR2 YFSETQ. V lost 4 bases and J lost 6; bases outside the gene matches: 9. CDR3 length equals 15 residues.

The chain joins TRBV6-6 to TRBJ1-5; 7 bases align to TRBD1. With V trimmed by 8 bases and J by 5 bases, 9 bases remained unmatched. The CDR3 loop spans 14 amino acids. The germline gives CDR1 MNHNY, CDR2 SVGAGI (reference sequence). CDR3 in amino acids: CASGQQGSDQPQHF. The CDR3 nucleotides are TGTGCCAGCGGACAACAGGGGAGCGATCAGCCCCAGCATTTT.

This clone was picked up one time. The CDR3 DNA is TGCAGCGTTGACGAGCTAGCGGGGGAAGAGACCCAGTACTTC. It codes for CSVDELAGEETQYF. The gene calls are TRBV29-1 and TRBJ2-5; TRBD2 agrees at 10 bases. The CDR3 contains 14 residues. The V gene's germline CDR1 is SQVTM and CDR2 ANQGSEA. Unmatched junction bases numbered 4, after V lost 3 bases and J lost 3 bases.

The chain uses TRBV5-1 and TRBJ2-7; maybe TRBD2 (7 bases). In germline, CDR1 is SGHRS, CDR2 YFSETQ. The V end lost 0 bases, the J end lost 6 bases, and 16 bases lay between the germline ends. The CDR3 length is 15 residues. Written as DNA, the CDR3 is TGCGCCAGCAGCTTGGAGGGGGGGCGAGTGGTCGAGCAGTACTTC. It yields the protein CASSLEGGRVVEQYF.

This chain connects TRBV5-1 to TRBJ2-3, with 8 bases lining up with TRBD2. Germline values: CDR1 SGHRS, CDR2 YFSETQ. The CDR3 is 18 amino acids. With 6 bases clipped from V and 0 bases from J, the junction kept 15 bases outside the gene matches. The CDR3 region has the DNA TGCGCCAGCAAACCCTCGGTAGCGGGGCCTACTAGCACAGATACGCAGTATTTT. Amino acids: CASKPSVAGPTSTDTQYF.

The rearrangement joins TRBV19 to TRBJ1-6, with D tentatively TRBD1 (6 bases). Between the trimmed V and J ends, which lost 2 bases and 10 bases, there was a span of 15 bases. Germline V CDR1 and CDR2: LNHDA, SQIVND (reference sequence). This CDR3 has 15 amino acids. The CDR3 region has the DNA TGTGCCAGTAGTATAACGGGGGGGCGCCCCTCACCCCTCCACTTT. This codes for CASSITGGRPSPLHF.